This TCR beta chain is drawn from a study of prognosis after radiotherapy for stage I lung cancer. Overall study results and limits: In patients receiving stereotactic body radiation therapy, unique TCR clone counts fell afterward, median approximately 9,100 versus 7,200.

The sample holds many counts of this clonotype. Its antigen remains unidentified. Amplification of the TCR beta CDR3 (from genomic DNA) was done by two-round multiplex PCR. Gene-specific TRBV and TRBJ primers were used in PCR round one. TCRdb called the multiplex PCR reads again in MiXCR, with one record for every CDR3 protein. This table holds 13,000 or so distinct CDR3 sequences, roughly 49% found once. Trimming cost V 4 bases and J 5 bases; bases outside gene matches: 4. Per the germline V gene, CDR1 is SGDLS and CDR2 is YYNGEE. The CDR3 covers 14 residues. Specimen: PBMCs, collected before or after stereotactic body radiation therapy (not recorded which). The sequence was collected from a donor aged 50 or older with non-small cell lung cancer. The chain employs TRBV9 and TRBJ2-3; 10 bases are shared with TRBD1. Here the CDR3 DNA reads TGTGCCAGCAGCCCGAGGGACAGGGGAGATACGCAGTATTTT. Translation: CASSPRDRGDTQYF.